What follows describes a single T cell receptor (beta chain). The specificity of this receptor is unknown. No much larger clone is present one base from it, and per-base qualities are unavailable. The record originates from a study of blood T cell repertoires in COVID-19 (dated by TCRdb to between 2020 and 2021). At the level of the whole study: The collaborator samples originated in the United States, Italy and Spain and spanned the acute and convalescent phases of COVID-19. The prospective study material was composed of cDNA or gDNA derived from T cells, B-cell-depleted T cells, or PBMCs. The dataset comprised deeply sampled blood TCRbeta repertoires from subjects exposed to, actively infected with, or recovered from COVID-19. The repertoires were made available in a free public database intended to serve as a resource for research on the immune response to SARS-CoV-2. Samples were obtained from the ongoing ImmuneRACE study (first 160 participants) and from about 1,300 subjects provided by 6 global collaborators. Sample metadata almost always included a de-identified subject ID, COVID-19 status, age in years and sex. Where available, HLA class I and class II types were taken from metadata supplied by the sample provider and were not determined by assay-based typing. Broader findings and caveats from the paper: How much clinical and demographic metadata was included differed by source and by participant, and the metadata was provided uncurated.

Participants in the prospective study were aged about 18 to 95 years, lived in under 30 United States geographic areas, and enrolled through a virtual design. Cohort assignment in the prospective study relied on participant-reported clinical history from a screening survey and a study questionnaire. Exposed participants had been in contact with someone with a PCR-confirmed or clinician-diagnosed COVID-19 case within 2 weeks of study entry. In the prospective study, mobile phlebotomists collected whole blood, serum and a nasopharyngeal or oropharyngeal swab from each participant. Over a roughly two-month period, participants in the prospective study had the option of providing additional blood draws and questionnaires. Before DNA extraction, blood samples from the prospective study were shipped at room temperature or frozen. TCRbeta CDR3 regions were amplified from genomic DNA by means of the immunoSEQ Assay, a bias-controlled multiplex PCR. In the paper's pipeline: The number of nucleated cells in each sample was estimated from the amplification of reference gene primers within the assay. Sequence reads were collapsed and filtered to measure the absolute abundance of every unique TCRbeta CDR3 rearrangement. Productive Simpson clonality was computed per sample as the square root of Simpson's diversity index over productive rearrangements. The immuneACCESS repertoire file appears here via TCRdb, limited to in-frame rearrangements. These files lack a portion of the clones; in checked studies, under half of the deficit traces to unresolved V genes, and the cause of the others is not known. The V and J calls and clone size are taken from that table; D and trimming were inferred from the DNA. Counted in this sample were a few hundred thousand clones; about 87% of them appeared once. About 2.9% of the sample is in the top ten clones.

The CDR3 contains 19 residues, cysteine and phenylalanine counted. Just CDR3 DNA is preserved here, 57 bases in frame from base 1. CDR1 and CDR2, looked up from the germline V gene, are SGHDT and YYEEEE. After removal of 4 bases from V and 0 bases from J, the junction retains 15 bases not matched to a gene. The TCR was taken from a woman in her thirties or forties who had been exposed to COVID-19. Sequenced input: PBMCs or T cells enriched from blood (not recorded which). The sequence is built from TRBV5-6 and TRBJ1-3; the junction holds 8 bases that match TRBD1. The CDR3 reads as follows: CASSGGTGTFTSSGNTIYF. The DNA sequence reads TGTGCCAGCAGCGGGGGGACAGGTACCTTTACGAGCTCTGGAAACACCATATATTTT.